The rows below give T cell receptor beta chains drawn from one sample of a study of blood T cells in healthy people across ages. TCRdb fed the 5' RACE reads into MiXCR, producing one record per CDR3 protein. The profile shows 850,000 to 1,100,000 distinct CDR3 sequences, around two fifths of them singletons. Material: blood. The receptors stem from a man younger than 30 in good health. Both conserved end residues are part of each CDR3. Fields, in order: clone size, V gene, D gene, J gene, CDR3 protein, CDR3 DNA. The D gene is left open where the match is weak. Not all rows give a size; the values are once, few, many and, for expanded clones, a class.

clone_size: .
v_call: TRBV9
d_call: TRBD1
j_call: TRBJ1-4
cdr3_aa: CASSSATDTGGEKLFF
cdr3_nt: TGTGCCAGCAGCTCAGCCACGGATACAGGGGGGGAAAAACTGTTTTTT

clone_size: .
v_call: TRBV7-9
d_call: TRBD1
j_call: TRBJ1-1
cdr3_aa: CASSLYRDSMNTEAFF
cdr3_nt: TGTGCCAGCAGCTTGTATCGGGACAGCATGAACACTGAAGCTTTCTTT

clone_size: few
v_call: TRBV20-1
d_call: .
j_call: TRBJ2-1
cdr3_aa: CRGTGSSYNEQFF
cdr3_nt: TGCAGGGGGACGGGGAGCTCCTACAATGAGCAGTTCTTC

clone_size: few
v_call: TRBV27
d_call: .
j_call: TRBJ1-2
cdr3_aa: CASSFSQGEIDGYTF
cdr3_nt: TGTGCCAGCAGTTTCTCCCAGGGAGAAATTGATGGCTACACCTTC

clone_size: .
v_call: TRBV4-1
d_call: .
j_call: TRBJ2-3
cdr3_aa: CASSQVFQPDTDTQYF
cdr3_nt: TGCGCCAGCAGCCAAGTTTTCCAGCCTGACACAGATACGCAGTATTTT

clone_size: .
v_call: TRBV20-1
d_call: .
j_call: TRBJ1-6
cdr3_aa: CSARSPGSYNSPLHF
cdr3_nt: TGCAGTGCTAGATCGCCGGGGTCCTATAATTCACCCCTCCACTTT

clone_size: .
v_call: TRBV7-2
d_call: .
j_call: TRBJ1-4
cdr3_aa: CASSTGQFNEKLFF
cdr3_nt: TGTGCCAGCAGCACCGGACAGTTTAATGAAAAACTGTTTTTT

clone_size: few
v_call: TRBV7-2
d_call: TRBD1
j_call: TRBJ2-7
cdr3_aa: CASSSGQVTYEQYF
cdr3_nt: TGTGCCAGCAGCTCGGGACAGGTCACCTACGAGCAGTACTTC

clone_size: many
v_call: TRBV20-1
d_call: .
j_call: TRBJ1-4
cdr3_aa: CSARDGERKRLFF
cdr3_nt: TGCAGTGCTAGAGATGGGGAGCGGAAAAGACTGTTTTTT

clone_size: once
v_call: TRBV7-3
d_call: TRBD2
j_call: TRBJ2-3
cdr3_aa: CACSLNLGEGTQYF
cdr3_nt: TGTGCCTGCAGCTTAAACCTTGGGGAGGGGACGCAGTATTTT

clone_size: few
v_call: TRBV24-1
d_call: TRBD1
j_call: TRBJ2-1
cdr3_aa: CATSGAGGLSYNEQFF
cdr3_nt: TGTGCCACCAGTGGGGCAGGGGGCTTAAGCTACAATGAGCAGTTCTTC

clone_size: .
v_call: TRBV3-1
d_call: TRBD1
j_call: TRBJ1-1
cdr3_aa: CASSLTTGFEAFF
cdr3_nt: TGTGCCAGCAGCCTAACGACAGGGTTTGAAGCTTTCTTT

clone_size: few
v_call: TRBV20-1
d_call: .
j_call: TRBJ1-2
cdr3_aa: CSALRPGNYGYTF
cdr3_nt: TGCAGTGCTCTACGGCCAGGGAACTATGGCTACACCTTC

clone_size: .
v_call: TRBV7-8
d_call: .
j_call: TRBJ1-2
cdr3_aa: CASSLVADANYGYTF
cdr3_nt: TGTGCCAGCAGCTTAGTCGCAGACGCTAACTATGGCTACACCTTC

clone_size: .
v_call: TRBV7-2
d_call: .
j_call: TRBJ1-5
cdr3_aa: CASSPSHSNQPQHF
cdr3_nt: TGTGCCAGCAGCCCATCTCATAGCAATCAGCCCCAGCATTTT

clone_size: .
v_call: TRBV9
d_call: .
j_call: TRBJ2-3
cdr3_aa: CASSVTGWDTQYF
cdr3_nt: TGTGCCAGCAGCGTAACGGGGTGGGATACGCAGTATTTT

clone_size: .
v_call: TRBV20-1
d_call: .
j_call: TRBJ1-5
cdr3_aa: CSAQTRVYVNQPQHF
cdr3_nt: TGCAGTGCTCAAACCAGGGTGTACGTCAATCAGCCCCAGCATTTT

clone_size: .
v_call: TRBV5-1
d_call: .
j_call: TRBJ1-2
cdr3_aa: CASSLAPVSGTRNYGYTF
cdr3_nt: TGCGCCAGCAGCTTGGCTCCCGTCTCCGGGACACGAAACTATGGCTACACCTTC

clone_size: .
v_call: TRBV30
d_call: .
j_call: TRBJ1-4
cdr3_aa: CAWSKRRSGKLFF
cdr3_nt: TGTGCCTGGAGTAAAAGGAGGTCGGGAAAACTGTTTTTT

clone_size: .
v_call: TRBV4-1
d_call: .
j_call: TRBJ1-1
cdr3_aa: CASSQGQTLNTEAFF
cdr3_nt: TGCGCCAGCAGCCAAGGGCAGACCCTGAACACTGAAGCTTTCTTT

clone_size: .
v_call: TRBV28
d_call: .
j_call: TRBJ1-2
cdr3_aa: CASSSRGLFGYTF
cdr3_nt: TGTGCCAGCAGTTCTCGGGGGCTTTTTGGCTACACCTTC

clone_size: .
v_call: TRBV12-3/TRBV12-4
d_call: .
j_call: TRBJ2-2
cdr3_aa: CAIGGDNTGELFF
cdr3_nt: TGTGCCATTGGAGGGGACAACACCGGGGAGCTGTTTTTT

clone_size: .
v_call: TRBV24-1
d_call: TRBD1
j_call: TRBJ2-1
cdr3_aa: CATSEQETGSNEQFF
cdr3_nt: TGTGCCACCAGTGAACAAGAGACAGGGTCCAATGAGCAGTTCTTC

clone_size: few
v_call: TRBV2
d_call: TRBD2
j_call: TRBJ2-5
cdr3_aa: CASSTSGETQYF
cdr3_nt: TGTGCCAGCTCAACTAGCGGAGAGACCCAGTACTTC

clone_size: .
v_call: TRBV9
d_call: .
j_call: TRBJ2-1
cdr3_aa: CASSPAEGLGDEQFF
cdr3_nt: TGTGCCAGCAGCCCAGCTGAGGGGTTAGGGGATGAGCAGTTCTTC

clone_size: .
v_call: TRBV6-2/TRBV6-3
d_call: .
j_call: TRBJ1-1
cdr3_aa: CASSYLQGRLNTEAFF
cdr3_nt: TGTGCCAGCAGTTACCTTCAGGGGAGGCTGAACACTGAAGCTTTCTTT

clone_size: .
v_call: TRBV5-1
d_call: TRBD1
j_call: TRBJ2-1
cdr3_aa: CASSLGPPGSGGNEQFF
cdr3_nt: TGCGCCAGCAGCTTGGGACCGCCCGGTTCAGGGGGCAACGAGCAGTTCTTC

clone_size: .
v_call: TRBV5-1
d_call: TRBD1
j_call: TRBJ2-2
cdr3_aa: CASSSGQGRTGELFF
cdr3_nt: TGCGCCAGCAGCTCGGGACAGGGTCGCACCGGGGAGCTGTTTTTT

clone_size: .
v_call: TRBV3-1
d_call: .
j_call: TRBJ2-1
cdr3_aa: CASSHGTLGNEQFF
cdr3_nt: TGTGCCAGCAGCCACGGGACCCTCGGAAATGAGCAGTTCTTC

clone_size: few
v_call: TRBV11-2
d_call: TRBD1
j_call: TRBJ2-1
cdr3_aa: CASRMTGSFNEQFF
cdr3_nt: TGTGCCAGCAGAATGACAGGGTCCTTTAATGAGCAGTTCTTC

clone_size: .
v_call: TRBV29-1
d_call: .
j_call: TRBJ1-4
cdr3_aa: CSVRTTAQNEKLFF
cdr3_nt: TGCAGCGTTCGGACGACAGCCCAAAATGAAAAACTGTTTTTT

clone_size: .
v_call: TRBV20-1
d_call: .
j_call: TRBJ1-1
cdr3_aa: CSARRLRGGNTEAFF
cdr3_nt: TGCAGTGCAAGAAGGCTCAGGGGCGGGAACACTGAAGCTTTCTTT

clone_size: .
v_call: TRBV9
d_call: .
j_call: TRBJ1-5
cdr3_aa: CASSVEGGIQPQHF
cdr3_nt: TGTGCCAGCAGCGTAGAGGGGGGTATACAGCCCCAGCATTTT

clone_size: .
v_call: TRBV7-2
d_call: TRBD1
j_call: TRBJ2-7
cdr3_aa: CASSLGDSLYEQYF
cdr3_nt: TGTGCCAGCAGCTTGGGGGACAGCCTCTACGAGCAGTACTTC

clone_size: .
v_call: TRBV20-1
d_call: .
j_call: TRBJ1-2
cdr3_aa: CRARDIPGYTF
cdr3_nt: TGCAGGGCTAGAGATATACCCGGCTACACCTTC

clone_size: .
v_call: TRBV4-3
d_call: .
j_call: TRBJ2-7
cdr3_aa: CASSQDLHTRYEQYF
cdr3_nt: TGCGCCAGCAGCCAAGATCTACACACTAGGTACGAGCAGTACTTC

clone_size: .
v_call: TRBV2
d_call: TRBD1
j_call: TRBJ2-1
cdr3_aa: CASERDRATYNEQFF
cdr3_nt: TGTGCCAGCGAAAGGGACAGGGCAACCTACAATGAGCAGTTCTTC

clone_size: .
v_call: TRBV5-1
d_call: TRBD2
j_call: TRBJ2-1
cdr3_aa: CASTWTRRPYNEQFF
cdr3_nt: TGCGCCAGCACCTGGACTAGGAGGCCCTACAATGAGCAGTTCTTC

clone_size: .
v_call: TRBV7-2
d_call: TRBD2
j_call: TRBJ2-1
cdr3_aa: CASSWLAPGLAGREQFF
cdr3_nt: TGTGCCAGCAGCTGGCTAGCCCCGGGACTAGCAGGCAGGGAGCAGTTCTTC

clone_size: .
v_call: TRBV20-1
d_call: .
j_call: TRBJ1-4
cdr3_aa: CSARLATNEKLFF
cdr3_nt: TGCAGTGCTAGGCTTGCAACTAATGAAAAACTGTTTTTT

clone_size: .
v_call: TRBV12-3/TRBV12-4
d_call: .
j_call: TRBJ1-6
cdr3_aa: CASSLYRDSPLHF
cdr3_nt: TGTGCCAGCAGTTTATACAGGGATTCACCCCTCCACTTT

clone_size: few
v_call: TRBV20-1
d_call: .
j_call: TRBJ1-4
cdr3_aa: CSARTAYEKLFF
cdr3_nt: TGCAGTGCTAGGACTGCCTATGAAAAACTGTTTTTT

clone_size: .
v_call: TRBV7-2
d_call: .
j_call: TRBJ1-2
cdr3_aa: CASSPGQRFYGYTF
cdr3_nt: TGTGCCAGCAGCCCTGGACAGCGATTCTATGGCTACACCTTC

clone_size: many
v_call: TRBV4-3
d_call: TRBD1
j_call: TRBJ1-2
cdr3_aa: CASSQDRGGGIYTF
cdr3_nt: TGCGCCAGCAGCCAAGATCGAGGAGGGGGCATCTACACCTTC

clone_size: few
v_call: TRBV3-1
d_call: .
j_call: TRBJ2-1
cdr3_aa: CASSQDYGADWNEQFF
cdr3_nt: TGTGCCAGCAGCCAAGATTACGGGGCGGATTGGAATGAGCAGTTCTTC

clone_size: .
v_call: TRBV29-1
d_call: TRBD1
j_call: TRBJ2-1
cdr3_aa: CSEGTGVGNEQFF
cdr3_nt: TGCAGCGAGGGGACAGGGGTAGGGAATGAGCAGTTCTTC

clone_size: .
v_call: TRBV6-5
d_call: TRBD2
j_call: TRBJ2-3
cdr3_aa: CASSYSSWTSGDWDTQYF
cdr3_nt: TGTGCCAGCAGTTACTCGTCCTGGACTAGCGGGGATTGGGATACGCAGTATTTT

clone_size: .
v_call: TRBV7-2
d_call: .
j_call: TRBJ2-1
cdr3_aa: CASSLAVFDEQFF
cdr3_nt: TGTGCCAGCAGCTTAGCTGTCTTCGATGAGCAGTTCTTC

clone_size: .
v_call: TRBV30
d_call: .
j_call: TRBJ1-1
cdr3_aa: CAWSPGRSNTEAFF
cdr3_nt: TGTGCCTGGAGTCCCGGAAGATCGAACACTGAAGCTTTCTTT

clone_size: few
v_call: TRBV29-1
d_call: TRBD1
j_call: TRBJ1-2
cdr3_aa: CSVDTGEFYGYTF
cdr3_nt: TGCAGCGTTGACACAGGGGAGTTCTATGGCTACACCTTC

clone_size: .
v_call: TRBV20-1
d_call: TRBD1
j_call: TRBJ2-1
cdr3_aa: CSARTGRNEQFF
cdr3_nt: TGCAGTGCTAGGACAGGGCGCAATGAGCAGTTCTTC

clone_size: .
v_call: TRBV29-1
d_call: .
j_call: TRBJ2-3
cdr3_aa: CSVESGRWTDTQYF
cdr3_nt: TGCAGCGTTGAAAGCGGGCGGTGGACAGATACGCAGTATTTT

clone_size: .
v_call: TRBV10-3
d_call: TRBD2
j_call: TRBJ2-5
cdr3_aa: CAISGGPEETQYF
cdr3_nt: TGTGCCATAAGCGGGGGGCCGGAAGAGACCCAGTACTTC

clone_size: many
v_call: TRBV4-2
d_call: .
j_call: TRBJ2-7
cdr3_aa: CASSQDRGGAYNEQYF
cdr3_nt: TGTGCCAGCAGCCAAGATCGCGGCGGGGCCTACAATGAGCAGTACTTC